A selection of T cell receptor beta chains follows, all from one sample in a study of shared clonotypes between healthy human individuals. Here immunoSEQ multiplex PCR was the method, and the copy in TCRdb shows in-frame clones only, minus some. The table records about 520,000 clones, around 85% of them present only once. Sequencing was carried out using PBMCs. Receptor source: a woman aged 40 to 50 in good health. Some clones in this sample may be carry-over from other donors' samples. Both conserved end residues are part of each CDR3. The D gene is left open where the match is weak. The size field is filled for only some rows; it gives once, few, many or a size class.

>TRBD2|TRBJ2-7|TRBV28|NA
TGTGCCAGCAGTTTAGGACTAGCGATTTCCTACGAGCAGTACTTC
CASSLGLAISYEQYF
>NA|TRBJ1-3|TRBV25-1|NA
TGTGCCAGCTCCGAGGCGGGGAACACCATATATTTT
CASSEAGNTIYF
>TRBD2|TRBJ2-3|TRBV4-2|NA
TGTGCCAGCAGCCAAGAGGATACTAGCGGAAACGTGGATACGCAGTATTTT
CASSQEDTSGNVDTQYF
>TRBD1|TRBJ2-7|TRBV5-1|NA
TGCGCCAGCAGCTTGACGGCAGGGGGCATCTTCGAGCAGTACTTC
CASSLTAGGIFEQYF
>TRBD2|TRBJ2-1|TRBV7-7|NA
TGTGCTAGGCGGGTAGCGGGATTCGATGAGCAGTTCTTC
CARRVAGFDEQFF
>NA|TRBJ2-3|TRBV7-2|once
TGTGCCAGCAGCTTAAGGGGGGACACAGATACGCAGTATTTT
CASSLRGDTDTQYF
>NA|TRBJ2-5|TRBV9|NA
TGTGCCAGCAGCCTGGACGGGGTTCAAGAGACCCAGTACTTC
CASSLDGVQETQYF
>NA|TRBJ1-2|TRBV6-1|NA
TGTGCCAGCAGTGCCCGGACAAGGGGATTGACTAACTATGGCTACACCTTC
CASSARTRGLTNYGYTF
>NA|TRBJ1-2|TRBV28|NA
TGTGCCAGCGGGCCCGGGACACCGTCTCTGGAGTATGGCTACACCTTC
CASGPGTPSLEYGYTF
>TRBD2|TRBJ2-1|TRBV5-1|once
TGCGCCAGCAGCTTGAGGGCTAGCGGAAACAATGAGCAGTTCTTC
CASSLRASGNNEQFF
>NA|TRBJ2-3|TRBV6-5|NA
TGTGCCAGCAAAAGGGGTAGCGGAGGCACAGATACGCAGTATTTT
CASKRGSGGTDTQYF
>TRBD2|TRBJ2-3|TRBV7-9|NA
TGTGCCAGCAGCCTCAGGCCGCTAGCGGGAGCCTCAGATACGCAGTATTTT
CASSLRPLAGASDTQYF
>TRBD2|TRBJ2-1|TRBV28|NA
TGTGCCAGCAGTTATCCAACTAGCGGAGGCTACAATGAGCAGTTCTTC
CASSYPTSGGYNEQFF
>TRBD2|TRBJ2-1|TRBV7-9|NA
TGTGCCAGCAGCTCCGGACTAGCGGGGCACAATGAGCAGTTCTTC
CASSSGLAGHNEQFF
>NA|TRBJ2-1|TRBV29-1|NA
TGCAGCGTGCGGGAAAACTCCTACAATGAGCAGTTCTTC
CSVRENSYNEQFF
>TRBD1|TRBJ2-7|TRBV6-5|once
TGTGCCAGCAGGAAGACAGGGGGCGGACACGAGCAGTACTTC
CASRKTGGGHEQYF
>NA|TRBJ1-1|TRBV6-1|NA
TGTGCCAGCAGGAAGGACAGACTGCCCGGTGAAGCTTTCTTT
CASRKDRLPGEAFF
>NA|TRBJ2-3|TRBV7-7|NA
TGTGCTAGCAGCTTAGACTGGAGCACAGATACGCAGTATTTT
CASSLDWSTDTQYF
>NA|TRBJ1-5|TRBV28|NA
TGTGCCAGCAGTTTTGGCAGTTCTCAGCCCCAGCATTTT
CASSFGSSQPQHF
>TRBD1|TRBJ1-5|TRBV10-2|NA
TGCGCCAGCAGCGACTTCGGGACAGGGGTAAATCAGCCCCAGCATTTT
CASSDFGTGVNQPQHF
>NA|TRBJ1-4|TRBV2|NA
TGTGCCAGCAGTGGGCAGGGGTTCGCTAATGAAAAACTGTTTTTT
CASSGQGFANEKLFF
>NA|TRBJ2-3|TRBV30|NA
TGTGCCTGGAATCAGAGGACCAGGGGCCCAGATACGCAGTATTTT
CAWNQRTRGPDTQYF
>TRBD1|TRBJ1-3|TRBV5-1|NA
TGCGCCAGCAAACCTGGAAGGACAGGGGACGGAAACACCATATATTTT
CASKPGRTGDGNTIYF
>TRBD2|TRBJ2-2|TRBV11-2|NA
TGTGCCAGCAGTACGGCAGCGGGAGGTGACGGGGAGCTGTTTTTT
CASSTAAGGDGELFF
>NA|TRBJ1-4|TRBV5-1|NA
TGCGCCAGCAGCATGACAGTTTCGACTAATGAAAAACTGTTTTTT
CASSMTVSTNEKLFF
>NA|TRBJ2-1|TRBV25-1|few
TGTGCCAGCAGACCGCAGGGGACCCCTCATTTGCGGTTCTTC
CASRPQGTPHLRFF
>NA|TRBJ2-5|TRBV4-2|many
TGTGCCAGCAGCCAAGATGGGGCCCTCAGGGGCGGCCAAGAGACCCAGTACTTC
CASSQDGALRGGQETQYF
>NA|TRBJ1-1|TRBV6-1|once
TGTGCCAGCAGGACAGGAGGAAACACTGAAGCTTTCTTT
CASRTGGNTEAFF
>NA|TRBJ2-7|TRBV7-6|few
TGTGCCAGCAGCGCGGCCGGCCGGGACTCTTCTTACGAGCAGTACTTC
CASSAAGRDSSYEQYF
>TRBD2|TRBJ2-7|TRBV28|NA
TGTGCCAGCAGTTTAATCGGAGGGGCGGGAGGGCCCCACGAGCAGTACTTC
CASSLIGGAGGPHEQYF
>NA|TRBJ2-3|TRBV7-2|NA
TGTGCCAGCAGCTTAGGATGGGGCGGGGGCACAGATACGCAGTATTTT
CASSLGWGGGTDTQYF
>NA|TRBJ2-3|TRBV2|NA
TGTGCCAGCAGTGGTTCCAGGGTAGTGACAGATACGCAGTATTTT
CASSGSRVVTDTQYF
>NA|TRBJ2-7|TRBV5-1|NA
TGCGCCAGCCGAATGGCCCTCTCCTACGAGCAGTACTTC
CASRMALSYEQYF
>TRBD1|TRBJ2-7|TRBV10-3|once
TGTGCCATCAGTGGTGGGACAGATACCTACGAGCAGTACTTC
CAISGGTDTYEQYF
>TRBD2|TRBJ2-2|TRBV19|many
TGTGCCAGTAGGGAGGGCGGGAGCTCCGGGGAGCTGTTTTTT
CASREGGSSGELFF
>TRBD1|TRBJ2-2|TRBV5-1|NA
TGCGCCAGCAGCCTGAGGACAGGGAACACCGGGGAGCTGTTTTTT
CASSLRTGNTGELFF
>TRBD2|TRBJ2-3|TRBV28|NA
TGTGCCAGCAGTCCCCCGGGACTACACACAGATACGCAGTATTTT
CASSPPGLHTDTQYF
>TRBD2|TRBJ2-7|TRBV10-3|NA
TGTGCCATTGGGACTAGCGGGTCCTACGAGCAGTACTTC
CAIGTSGSYEQYF
>NA|TRBJ1-1|TRBV18|few
TGTGCCAGCTCTCGAACTGACCCAGCAAGTAGTTTGAACACTGAAGCTTTCTTT
CASSRTDPASSLNTEAFF
>NA|TRBJ2-5|TRBV29-1|NA
TGCAGCGTTGGGGCTCGCGGAGAGACCCAGTACTTC
CSVGARGETQYF
>NA|TRBJ2-3|TRBV2|NA
TGTGCCAGCAGTGAACGGGTGGATACGCAGTATTTT
CASSERVDTQYF
>TRBD2|TRBJ2-2|TRBV10-3|NA
TGTGCCATCAGCGCTAGCGGGAGGACCGGGGAGCTGTTTTTT
CAISASGRTGELFF
>TRBD2|TRBJ2-6|TRBV19|NA
TGTGCCAGTAGTATATCGGGGGGCTCTGGGGCCAACGTCCTGACTTTC
CASSISGGSGANVLTF
>NA|TRBJ2-1|TRBV2|NA
TGTGCCCTGGGTTGGGGGAGAGGAGGCAATGAGCAGTTCTTC
CALGWGRGGNEQFF
>NA|TRBJ1-2|TRBV11-1|NA
TGTGCCAGCAGCTCCCGCAGGGATCGGTATGGCTACACCTTC
CASSSRRDRYGYTF
>NA|TRBJ1-1|TRBV9|NA
TGTGCCAGCACGGGCGGCGGGAGCCACGACACTGAAGCTTTCTTT
CASTGGGSHDTEAFF
>NA|TRBJ1-6|TRBV13|NA
TGTGCCAGCAGCTTAGAACGGGCGTATAATTCACCCCTCCACTTT
CASSLERAYNSPLHF